The 2 T cell receptor beta chains presented below share a single source sample, sequenced in a study of patients and donors after allogeneic stem cell transplantation. TCRdb re-called the RT-PCR reads through MiXCR, storing one row per CDR3 protein. This table has about 160,000 distinct CDR3 sequences, 37% appearing once. Sample: blood, either unsorted or a sorted T cell fraction (not recorded which). The receptor source for this set is a human donor who was either an allogeneic HSCT recipient or a stem cell or donor lymphocyte infusion donor (not recorded which). It is not recorded whose cells these are; they may come from a transplant donor.

V is TRBV2 and J is TRBJ1-1, with 7 positions matching TRBD1. This CDR3 spans 15 amino acids. Germline V gene data show CDR1 as SNHLY and CDR2 as FYNNEI. V was clipped by 8 bases and J by 0 bases; unmatched bases: 9. The CDR3 region is CASHYRGRLNTEAFF. The CDR3 DNA reads TGTGCCAGCCATTATAGGGGGCGTCTGAACACTGAAGCTTTCTTT.

The V and J genes are TRBV29-1 and TRBJ2-5; 10 bases match TRBD1. J was trimmed by 5 bases and V by 0 bases; bases with no gene match: 9. Per the germline V gene, CDR1 is SQVTM and CDR2 is ANQGSEA. This CDR3 contains 16 residues. CDR3 sequence reads: CSVEDPVGQGVETQYF. The CDR3 nucleotides are TGCAGCGTTGAAGATCCGGTTGGACAGGGGGTCGAGACCCAGTACTTC.